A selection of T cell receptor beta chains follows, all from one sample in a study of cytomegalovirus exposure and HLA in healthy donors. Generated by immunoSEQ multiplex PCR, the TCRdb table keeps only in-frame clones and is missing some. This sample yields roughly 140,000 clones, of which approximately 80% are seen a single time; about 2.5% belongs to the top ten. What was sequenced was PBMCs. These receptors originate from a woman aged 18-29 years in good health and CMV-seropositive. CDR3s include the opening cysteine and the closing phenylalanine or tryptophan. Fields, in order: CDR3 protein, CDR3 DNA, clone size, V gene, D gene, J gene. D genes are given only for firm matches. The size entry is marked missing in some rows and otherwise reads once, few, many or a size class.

CASSRDSYGYTF TGTGCCAGTTCCCGGGACAGCTATGGCTACACCTTC - TRBV5-4 TRBD1 TRBJ1-2
CASSLPVGDGYTF TGTGCCAGCAGCTTGCCCGTCGGGGATGGCTACACCTTC - TRBV5-4 - TRBJ1-2
CASRGGGGETQYF TGTGCCAGCAGAGGCGGGGGCGGGGAGACCCAGTACTTC - TRBV6-5 - TRBJ2-5
CASSMDRSYSNQPQHF TGTGCCAGTAGTATGGACAGGAGTTATAGCAATCAGCCCCAGCATTTT - TRBV19 TRBD1 TRBJ1-5
CASSLRLTNTGELFF TGTGCCAGCAGCTTACGCCTTACTAACACCGGGGAGCTGTTTTTT - TRBV11-2 - TRBJ2-2
CASSPMSRVDYGYTF TGTGCCAGCAGTCCTATGAGCAGGGTGGACTATGGCTACACCTTC - TRBV6-1 - TRBJ1-2
CASSYSGSGHYNEQFF TGTGCCAGCAGTTACTCGGGTAGCGGCCACTACAATGAGCAGTTCTTC - TRBV6-5 - TRBJ2-1
CASSLEWTQGSNQPQHF TGTGCCAGCAGTTTAGAGTGGACACAGGGAAGCAATCAGCCCCAGCATTTT - TRBV28 - TRBJ1-5
CASSPSPLQPQHF TGCGCCAGCAGCCCCAGTCCGCTTCAGCCCCAGCATTTT - TRBV5-1 - TRBJ1-5
CSGDRGNTEAFF TGCAGCGGGGACAGGGGGAACACTGAAGCTTTCTTT few TRBV29-1 TRBD1 TRBJ1-1
CASSVQGAESSPLHF TGTGCCAGTAGTGTACAGGGGGCGGAAAGTTCACCCCTCCACTTT - TRBV19 TRBD1 TRBJ1-6